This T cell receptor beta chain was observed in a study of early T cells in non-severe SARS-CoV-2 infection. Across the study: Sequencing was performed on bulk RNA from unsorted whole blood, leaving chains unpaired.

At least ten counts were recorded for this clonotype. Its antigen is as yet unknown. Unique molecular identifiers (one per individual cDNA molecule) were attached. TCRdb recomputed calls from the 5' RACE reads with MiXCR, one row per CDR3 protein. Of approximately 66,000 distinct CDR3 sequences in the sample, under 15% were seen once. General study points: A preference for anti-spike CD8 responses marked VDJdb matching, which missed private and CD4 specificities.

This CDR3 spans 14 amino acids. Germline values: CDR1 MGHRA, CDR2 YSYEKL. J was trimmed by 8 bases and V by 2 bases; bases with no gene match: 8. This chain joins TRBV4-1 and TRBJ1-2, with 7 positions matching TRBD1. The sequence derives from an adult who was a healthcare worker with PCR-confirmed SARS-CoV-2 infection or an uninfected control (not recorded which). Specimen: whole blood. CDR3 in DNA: TGCGCCAGCAGCCAACCAACAGGGGCGCCGGGCTACACCTTC. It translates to CASSQPTGAPGYTF.